This TCR beta chain stems from a study of T cell responses to AZD1222 COVID-19 vaccine. Study-wide results and caveats: Spike-specific TCR depth and breadth grew after two AZD1222 doses. White British people made up most donors, females outnumbered males, and clonal diversity was possibly underestimated. At baseline, just a handful of AZD1222 recipients tested seropositive. Nearly half of spike-specific TCRs reportedly target variant regions that are unmutated in the B.1.351 and B.1.1.7 variants.

The count of this clone is one. Its antigen is still unknown. This CDR3 has 13 amino acids. Trimming took 0 bases from V and 4 from J; bases not matched to a gene: 0. The germline gives CDR1 SGHRS, CDR2 YFSETQ. Some clones are missing from TCRdb's copy, which holds only in-frame ones; the method was immunoSEQ multiplex PCR. This table has under 140,000 clones, around 90% appearing once. The source of this sequence is an adult in good health. The sample consisted of peripheral blood, taken on day 0 of AZD1222 vaccination. This chain connects TRBV5-1 to TRBJ1-1; 7 bases fit TRBD1. The CDR3 nucleotides are TGCGCCAGCAGCTTGGGGACAGGCACTGAAGCTTTCTTT. The encoded protein is CASSLGTGTEAFF.